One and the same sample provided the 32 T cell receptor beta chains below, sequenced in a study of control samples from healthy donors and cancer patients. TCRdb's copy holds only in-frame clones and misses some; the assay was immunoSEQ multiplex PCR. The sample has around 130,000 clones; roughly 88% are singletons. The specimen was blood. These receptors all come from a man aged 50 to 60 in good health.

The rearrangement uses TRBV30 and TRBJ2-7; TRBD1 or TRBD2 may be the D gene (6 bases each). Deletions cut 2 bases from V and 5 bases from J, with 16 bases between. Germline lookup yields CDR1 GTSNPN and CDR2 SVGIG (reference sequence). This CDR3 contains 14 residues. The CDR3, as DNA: TGTGCCTGGAGTTCGGGGGCCGTTACTGACGAGCAGTACTTC. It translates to CAWSSGAVTDEQYF.

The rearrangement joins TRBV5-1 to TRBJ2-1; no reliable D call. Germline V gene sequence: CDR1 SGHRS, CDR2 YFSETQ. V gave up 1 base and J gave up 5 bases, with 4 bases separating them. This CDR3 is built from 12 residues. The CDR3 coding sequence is TGCGCCAGCAGCTTGACAAACAATGAGCAGTTCTTC. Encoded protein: CASSLTNNEQFF.

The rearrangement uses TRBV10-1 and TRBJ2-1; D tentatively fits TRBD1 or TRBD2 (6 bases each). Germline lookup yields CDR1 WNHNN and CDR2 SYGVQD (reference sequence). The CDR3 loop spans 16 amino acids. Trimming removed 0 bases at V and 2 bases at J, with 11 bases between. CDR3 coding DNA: TGCGCCAGCAGTGAGTCTAGGGGGGTCCCCTACAATGAGCAGTTCTTC. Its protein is CASSESRGVPYNEQFF.

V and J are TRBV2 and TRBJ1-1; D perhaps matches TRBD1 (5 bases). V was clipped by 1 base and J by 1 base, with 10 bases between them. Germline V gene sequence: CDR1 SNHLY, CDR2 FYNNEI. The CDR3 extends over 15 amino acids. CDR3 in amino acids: CASSEGWGANTEAFF. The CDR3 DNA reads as TGTGCCAGCAGTGAAGGGTGGGGCGCGAACACTGAAGCTTTCTTT.

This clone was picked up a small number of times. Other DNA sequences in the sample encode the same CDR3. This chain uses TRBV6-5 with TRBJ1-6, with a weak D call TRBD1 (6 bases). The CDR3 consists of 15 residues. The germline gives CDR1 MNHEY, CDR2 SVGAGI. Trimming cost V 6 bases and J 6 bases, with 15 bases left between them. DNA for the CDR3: TGTGCCAGCAGCCTAGGGGGTCGAGGTAATTCACCCCTCCACTTT. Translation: CASSLGGRGNSPLHF.

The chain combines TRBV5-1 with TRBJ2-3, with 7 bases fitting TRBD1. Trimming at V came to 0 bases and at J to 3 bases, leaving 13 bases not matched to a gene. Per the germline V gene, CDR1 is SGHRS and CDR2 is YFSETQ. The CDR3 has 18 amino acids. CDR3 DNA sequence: TGCGCCAGCAGCTTGGCGACAGGGTGGGCTGTAAGGACAGATACGCAGTATTTT. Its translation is CASSLATGWAVRTDTQYF.

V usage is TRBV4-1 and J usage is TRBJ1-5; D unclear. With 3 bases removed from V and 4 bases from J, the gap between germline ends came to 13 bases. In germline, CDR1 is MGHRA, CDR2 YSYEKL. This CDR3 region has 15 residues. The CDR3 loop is CASSHEARANQPQHF. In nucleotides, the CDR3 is TGCGCCAGCAGCCATGAGGCCAGAGCGAATCAGCCCCAGCATTTT.

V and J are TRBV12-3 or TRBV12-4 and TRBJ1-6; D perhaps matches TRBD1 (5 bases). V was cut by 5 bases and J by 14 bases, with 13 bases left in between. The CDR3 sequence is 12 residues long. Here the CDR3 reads CASSQGVPALHF. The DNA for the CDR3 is TGTGCCAGCAGTCAAGGGGTTCCCGCCCTCCACTTT.

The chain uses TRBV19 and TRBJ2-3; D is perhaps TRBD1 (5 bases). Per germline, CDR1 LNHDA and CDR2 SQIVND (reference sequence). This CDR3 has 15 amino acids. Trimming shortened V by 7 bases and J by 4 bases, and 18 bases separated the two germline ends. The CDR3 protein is CASKQPGFTPDTQYF. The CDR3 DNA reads TGTGCCAGTAAGCAGCCAGGGTTTACTCCAGATACGCAGTATTTT.

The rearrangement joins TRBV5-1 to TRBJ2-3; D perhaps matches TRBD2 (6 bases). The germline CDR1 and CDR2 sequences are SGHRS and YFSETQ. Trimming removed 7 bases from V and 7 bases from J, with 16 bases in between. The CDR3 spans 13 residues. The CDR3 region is CASRGMTLHTQYF. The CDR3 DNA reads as TGCGCCAGCCGGGGGATGACCCTCCATACGCAGTATTTT. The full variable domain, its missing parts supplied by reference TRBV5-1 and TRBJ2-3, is KAGVTQTPRYLIKTRGQQVTLSCSPISGHRSVSWYQQTPGQGLQFLFEYFSETQRNKGNFPGRFSGRQFSNSRSEMNVSTLELGDSALYLCASRGMTLHTQYFGPGTRLTVL.

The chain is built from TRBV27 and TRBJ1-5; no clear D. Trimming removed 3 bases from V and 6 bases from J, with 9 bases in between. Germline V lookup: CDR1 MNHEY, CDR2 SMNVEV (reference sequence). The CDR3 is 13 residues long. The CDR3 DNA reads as TGTGCCAGCAGTTTTGGGTCGGTTCAGCCCCAGCATTTT. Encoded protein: CASSFGSVQPQHF.

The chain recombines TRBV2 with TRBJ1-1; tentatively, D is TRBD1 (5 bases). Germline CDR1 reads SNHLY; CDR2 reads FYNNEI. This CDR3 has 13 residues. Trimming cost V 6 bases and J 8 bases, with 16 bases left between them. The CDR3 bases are TGTGCCAGCAGCGCTCCCGGGACTTTCGAAGCTTTCTTT. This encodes CASSAPGTFEAFF.

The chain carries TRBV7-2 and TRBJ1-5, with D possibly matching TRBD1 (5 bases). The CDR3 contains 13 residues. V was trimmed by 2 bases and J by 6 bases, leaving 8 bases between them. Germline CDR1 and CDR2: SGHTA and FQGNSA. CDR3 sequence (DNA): TGTGCCAGCAGCTTACACAGGTCTCAGCCCCAGCATTTT. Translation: CASSLHRSQPQHF. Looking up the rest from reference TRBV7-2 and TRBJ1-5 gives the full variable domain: GAGVSQSPSNKVTEKGKDVELRCDPISGHTALYWYRQSLGQGLEFLIYFQGNSAPDKSGLPSDRFSAERTGGSVSTLTIQRTQQEDSAVYLCASSLHRSQPQHFGDGTRLSIL.

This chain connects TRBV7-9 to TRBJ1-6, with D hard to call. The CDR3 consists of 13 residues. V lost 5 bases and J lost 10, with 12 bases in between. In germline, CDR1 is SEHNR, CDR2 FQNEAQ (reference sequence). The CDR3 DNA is TGTGCCAGCAGCGCGAGACACGAATCACCCCTCCACTTT. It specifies CASSARHESPLHF.

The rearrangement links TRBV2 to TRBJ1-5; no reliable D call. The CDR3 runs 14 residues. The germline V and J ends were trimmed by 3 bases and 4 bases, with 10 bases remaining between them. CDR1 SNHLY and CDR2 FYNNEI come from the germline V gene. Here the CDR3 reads CASSDKLGNQPQHF. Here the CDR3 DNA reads TGTGCCAGCAGTGATAAACTAGGGAATCAGCCCCAGCATTTT.

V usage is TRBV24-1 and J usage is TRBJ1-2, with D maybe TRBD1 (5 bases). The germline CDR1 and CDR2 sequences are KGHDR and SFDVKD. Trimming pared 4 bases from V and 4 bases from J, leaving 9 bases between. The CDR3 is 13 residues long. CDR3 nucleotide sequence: TGTGCCACCAGTGAGGGACTCTTCTATGGCTACACCTTC. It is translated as CATSEGLFYGYTF.

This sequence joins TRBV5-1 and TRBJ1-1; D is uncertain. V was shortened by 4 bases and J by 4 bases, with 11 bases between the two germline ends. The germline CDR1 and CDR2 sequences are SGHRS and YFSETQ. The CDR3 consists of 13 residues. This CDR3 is CASSPNRPTEAFF. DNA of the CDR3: TGCGCCAGCAGCCCGAATCGGCCCACTGAAGCTTTCTTT.

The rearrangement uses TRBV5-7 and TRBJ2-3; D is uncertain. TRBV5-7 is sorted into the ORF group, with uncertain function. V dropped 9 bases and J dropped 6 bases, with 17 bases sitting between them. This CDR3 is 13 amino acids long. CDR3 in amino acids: CATLTMPRDTQYF. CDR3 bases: TGTGCCACCCTTACGATGCCTAGGGATACGCAGTATTTT.

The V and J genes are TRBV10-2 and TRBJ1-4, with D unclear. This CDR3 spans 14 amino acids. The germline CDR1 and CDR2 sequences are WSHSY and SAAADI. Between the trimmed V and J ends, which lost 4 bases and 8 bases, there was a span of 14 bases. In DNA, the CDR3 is TGCGCCAGCAGTGGAGGGCGAGGATCCGAAAAACTGTTTTTT. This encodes CASSGGRGSEKLFF.

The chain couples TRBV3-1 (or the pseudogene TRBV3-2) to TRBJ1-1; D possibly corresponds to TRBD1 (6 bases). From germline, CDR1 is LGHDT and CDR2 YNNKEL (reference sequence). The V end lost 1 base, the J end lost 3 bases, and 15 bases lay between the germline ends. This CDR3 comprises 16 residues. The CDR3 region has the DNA TGTGCCAGCAGCCAAGTCGGGGGGGGCCGGTACACTGAAGCTTTCTTT. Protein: CASSQVGGGRYTEAFF.

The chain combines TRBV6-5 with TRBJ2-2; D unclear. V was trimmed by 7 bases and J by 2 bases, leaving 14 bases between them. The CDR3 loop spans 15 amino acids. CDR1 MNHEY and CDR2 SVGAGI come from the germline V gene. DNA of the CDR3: TGTGCCAGCAACTTCTTATACGGCAACACCGGGGAGCTGTTTTTT. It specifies CASNFLYGNTGELFF.

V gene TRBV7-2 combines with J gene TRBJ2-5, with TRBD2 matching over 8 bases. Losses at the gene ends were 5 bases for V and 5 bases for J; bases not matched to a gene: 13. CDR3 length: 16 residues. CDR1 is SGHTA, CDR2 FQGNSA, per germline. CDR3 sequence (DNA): TGTGCCAGCAGCCCTAACGGGGGGGTACCCGGGGAGACCCAGTACTTC. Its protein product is CASSPNGGVPGETQYF.

The CDR3, as DNA: TGTGCCAGCAGTCGGACATATAATTCACCCCTCCACTTT. This gives the protein CASSRTYNSPLHF. This chain joins TRBV27 and TRBJ1-6, with a weak D call TRBD1 (5 bases). CDR3 length: 13 residues. In germline, CDR1 is MNHEY, CDR2 SMNVEV (reference sequence). The V gene lost 5 bases and the J gene lost 4 bases, with 6 bases spanning the gap.

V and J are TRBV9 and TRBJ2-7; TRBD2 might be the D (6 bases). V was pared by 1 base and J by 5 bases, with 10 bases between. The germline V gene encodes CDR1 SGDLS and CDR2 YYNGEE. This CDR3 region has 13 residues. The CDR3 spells CASSVSGPNEQYF. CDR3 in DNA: TGTGCCAGCAGCGTAAGCGGGCCAAACGAGCAGTACTTC.

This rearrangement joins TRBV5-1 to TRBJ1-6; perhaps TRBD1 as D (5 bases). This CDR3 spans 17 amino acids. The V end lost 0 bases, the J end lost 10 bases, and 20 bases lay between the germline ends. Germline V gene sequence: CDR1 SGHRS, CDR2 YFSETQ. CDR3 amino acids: CASSLGIGQGTPSPLHF. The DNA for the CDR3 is TGCGCCAGCAGCTTGGGTATCGGGCAGGGAACCCCGTCACCCCTCCACTTT. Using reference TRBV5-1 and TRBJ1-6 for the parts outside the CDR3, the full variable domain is KAGVTQTPRYLIKTRGQQVTLSCSPISGHRSVSWYQQTPGQGLQFLFEYFSETQRNKGNFPGRFSGRQFSNSRSEMNVSTLELGDSALYLCASSLGIGQGTPSPLHFGNGTRLTVT.

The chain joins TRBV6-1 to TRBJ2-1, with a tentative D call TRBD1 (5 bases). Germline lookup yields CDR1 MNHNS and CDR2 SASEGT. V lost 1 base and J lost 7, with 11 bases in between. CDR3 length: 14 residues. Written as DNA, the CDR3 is TGTGCCAGCAGTGAAGGGCAGGGTTGGAATGAGCAGTTCTTC. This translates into CASSEGQGWNEQFF.

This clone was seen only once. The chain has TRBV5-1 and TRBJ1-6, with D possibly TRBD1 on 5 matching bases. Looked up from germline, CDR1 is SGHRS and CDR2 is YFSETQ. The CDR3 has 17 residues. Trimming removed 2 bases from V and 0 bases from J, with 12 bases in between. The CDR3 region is CASSFTGLSSYNSPLHF. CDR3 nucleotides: TGCGCCAGCAGCTTTACAGGTCTTAGCTCCTATAATTCACCCCTCCACTTT.

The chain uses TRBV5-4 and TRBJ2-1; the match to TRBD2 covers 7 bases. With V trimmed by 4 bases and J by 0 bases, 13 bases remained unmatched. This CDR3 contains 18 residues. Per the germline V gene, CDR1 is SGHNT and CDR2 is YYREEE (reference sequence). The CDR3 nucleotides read TGTGCCAGCAGCAGGGAGGGTCCAGCGGAGAGCTCCTACAATGAGCAGTTCTTC. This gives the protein CASSREGPAESSYNEQFF.

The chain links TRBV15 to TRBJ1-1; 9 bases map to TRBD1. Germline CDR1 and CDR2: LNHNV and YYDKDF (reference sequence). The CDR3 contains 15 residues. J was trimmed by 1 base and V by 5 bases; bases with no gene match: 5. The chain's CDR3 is CATSVPGQGNTEAFF. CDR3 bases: TGTGCCACCAGCGTTCCGGGACAGGGGAACACTGAAGCTTTCTTT.

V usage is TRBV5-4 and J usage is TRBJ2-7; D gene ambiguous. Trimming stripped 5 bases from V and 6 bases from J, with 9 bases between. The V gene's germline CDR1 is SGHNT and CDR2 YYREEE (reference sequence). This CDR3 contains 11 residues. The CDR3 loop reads CASRGAGEQYF. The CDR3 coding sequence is TGTGCCAGCAGGGGCGCTGGCGAGCAGTACTTC.

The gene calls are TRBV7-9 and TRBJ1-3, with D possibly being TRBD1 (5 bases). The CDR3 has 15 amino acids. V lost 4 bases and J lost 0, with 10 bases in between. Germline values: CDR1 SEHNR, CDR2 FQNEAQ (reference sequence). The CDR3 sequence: CASSSTGTSGNTIYF. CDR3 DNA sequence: TGTGCCAGCAGCTCTACCGGGACCTCTGGAAACACCATATATTTT.

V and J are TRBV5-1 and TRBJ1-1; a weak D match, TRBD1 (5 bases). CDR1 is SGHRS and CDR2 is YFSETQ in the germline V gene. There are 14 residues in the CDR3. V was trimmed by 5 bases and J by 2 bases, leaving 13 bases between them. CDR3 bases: TGCGCCAGCAGTCGGGGACCGACTAACACTGAAGCTTTCTTT. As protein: CASSRGPTNTEAFF.